This T cell receptor beta chain comes out of a study of PD-L1 blockade in urothelial cancer. Whole-study context: Blood was evaluated 3 weeks (second dose) and 6 weeks after therapy began. Blood gave a median approximately 130,000 T cells.

Time point specified: pretreatment peripheral blood. This clone was observed once. An end of the junction does not agree with germline; a read error may underlie this. Profiled with immunoSEQ multiplex PCR; TCRdb holds only in-frame clones, not every one. Of about 87,000 clones listed, more than 70% are singletons. The origin of this receptor is a woman of 80 years or more with urothelial cancer. Specimen: PBMCs, collected around atezolizumab (anti-PD-L1) treatment.

CDR3 sequence reads: CASRQGPVAGGTGELFF. In DNA, the CDR3 is TGTGCCAGCAGGCAAGGACCGGTAGCGGGAGGAACCGGGGAGCTGTTTTTT. The chain combines TRBV14 with TRBJ2-2; 10 bases fit TRBD2. The CDR3 loop spans 17 amino acids. The V gene's germline CDR1 is SGHDN and CDR2 FVKESK.